This T cell receptor beta chain is drawn from a study of shared clonotypes between healthy human individuals. The assay was immunoSEQ multiplex PCR, and TCRdb's table has in-frame clones only and misses some. The sample lists some 490,000 clones, over 70% seen once, with roughly 12% in the top ten. This clone showed up just once. Its matching antigen is unknown. Those who donated, Caucasian adults without exception, all lived in Nashville, Tennessee. It was tens of millions of PBMCs that unsorted samples used for genomic DNA. Findings of the study overall: Researchers sampled only blood; tissue repertoires likely differ. Genetic and exposure-history diversity was limited by the few donors.

The sequence came from a middle-aged woman in good health. Some clones in this sample may be carry-over from other donors' samples. The sample comprised PBMCs.

For the CDR3, the DNA is TGTGCCAGTACGGGACTTGGCTTAGAAAAACTGTTTTTT. Translated: CASTGLGLEKLFF. This chain links TRBV19 with TRBJ1-4; possibly TRBD1 for D (5 bases). The CDR3 covers 13 residues. Germline CDR1 is LNHDA and CDR2 is SQIVND (reference sequence). The ends were cut back, 7 bases at V and 8 bases at J, with 14 bases in the middle.